The 20 T cell receptor beta chains below all came from one sample that was sequenced in a study of cytomegalovirus exposure and HLA in healthy donors. Use of 60 Vbeta and 13 Jbeta primers characterized the PCR. Clones were read by immunoSEQ multiplex PCR, and TCRdb kept only the in-frame ones, dropping some. The sample records about 140,000 clones, 75% to 80% being singletons. The specimen sequenced was PBMCs. Receptors originate from a woman younger than 30 in good health and CMV-seropositive.

The V gene is TRBV5-4, the J gene TRBJ2-7, with 7 nucleotides matching TRBD1. Trimming took 4 bases from V and 0 from J; bases not matched to a gene: 10. The germline V gene has CDR1 SGHNT and CDR2 YYREEE (reference sequence). CDR3 size: 16 residues. CDR3 DNA: TGTGCCAGCAGCCCGTCGACAGGGACGAGCTCCTACGAGCAGTACTTC. It translates to CASSPSTGTSSYEQYF.

The chain employs TRBV9 and TRBJ2-5; D gene unclear. The CDR3 loop spans 13 amino acids. Trimming removed 0 bases at V and 3 bases at J, with 6 bases between. Per the germline V gene, CDR1 is SGDLS and CDR2 is YYNGEE. The CDR3: CASSVASEETQYF. DNA of the CDR3: TGTGCCAGCAGCGTAGCGTCAGAAGAGACCCAGTACTTC.

This clone was seen just once. The chain has TRBV6-1 and TRBJ1-5; perhaps TRBD1 as D (5 bases). The CDR3 spans 13 residues. Germline V gene data show CDR1 as MNHNS and CDR2 as SASEGT. The germline V and J ends were trimmed by 2 bases and 7 bases, with 9 bases remaining between them. The CDR3: CASSELRQQPQHF. DNA for the CDR3: TGTGCCAGCAGTGAATTAAGACAGCAGCCCCAGCATTTT.

The J gene is TRBJ1-2, the V gene TRBV7-6; D not resolved. V was cut by 5 bases and J by 4 bases, with 14 bases left in between. The CDR3 consists of 14 residues. Germline CDR1 is SGHVS and CDR2 is FNYEAQ. This CDR3 reads CASSPGNGAYGYTF. CDR3 sequence (DNA): TGTGCCAGCAGCCCCGGGAACGGAGCCTATGGCTACACCTTC.

This clone was detected once. The V and J genes are TRBV30 and TRBJ2-5; D is possibly TRBD2 (6 bases). The CDR3 contains 14 residues. V lost 7 bases and J 5 bases, leaving 20 bases between the germline ends. Germline V lookup: CDR1 GTSNPN, CDR2 SVGIG (reference sequence). CDR3 loop: CAFVGLARRETQYF. As DNA, the CDR3 is TGTGCCTTCGTGGGGCTAGCGCGCCGGGAGACCCAGTACTTC.

CDR3 region: CASSLGTSGGEETQYF. CDR3 DNA: TGTGCCAGCAGCTTAGGGACTAGCGGGGGGGAAGAGACCCAGTACTTC. V usage is TRBV11-2 and J usage is TRBJ2-5, with 15 bases lining up with TRBD2. CDR3 length: 16 amino acids. Unmatched junction bases numbered 0, after V lost 1 base and J lost 3 bases. The germline V gene encodes CDR1 SGHAT and CDR2 FQNNGV. Full variable domain (rest looked up from reference TRBV11-2 and TRBJ2-5): EAGVAQSPRYKIIEKRQSVAFWCNPISGHATLYWYQQILGQGPKLLIQFQNNGVVDDSQLPKDRFSAERLKGVDSTLKIQPAKLEDSAVYLCASSLGTSGGEETQYFGPGTRLLVL.

This clone was found a few times. The chain has TRBV5-1 and TRBJ1-2, with D possibly TRBD1 on 5 matching bases. Germline CDR1 is SGHRS and CDR2 is YFSETQ. This CDR3 region has 16 residues. V dropped 1 base and J dropped 3 bases, with 16 bases sitting between them. For the CDR3, the DNA is TGCGCCAGCAGCTTGCCCCCGGGAGGCAGGGACTATGGCTACACCTTC. It specifies CASSLPPGGRDYGYTF. The whole variable domain, remainder taken from reference TRBV5-1 and TRBJ1-2, is KAGVTQTPRYLIKTRGQQVTLSCSPISGHRSVSWYQQTPGQGLQFLFEYFSETQRNKGNFPGRFSGRQFSNSRSEMNVSTLELGDSALYLCASSLPPGGRDYGYTFGSGTRLTVV.

This chain links TRBV5-1 with TRBJ1-1, with 8 positions matching TRBD1. Trimming took 4 bases from V and 0 from J; bases not matched to a gene: 8. CDR3 length: 16 residues. From germline, CDR1 is SGHRS and CDR2 YFSETQ. The CDR3 sequence: CASSRGQGSMNTEAFF. Written as DNA, the CDR3 is TGCGCCAGCAGCCGAGGACAGGGTTCAATGAACACTGAAGCTTTCTTT.

This clone has more than one count but fewer than ten. J is TRBJ1-4 and V is TRBV4-1, with D tentatively TRBD1 (6 bases). Trimming removed 2 bases at V and 8 bases at J, with 12 bases between. The CDR3 length is 14 residues. Germline V lookup: CDR1 MGHRA, CDR2 YSYEKL. CDR3 protein: CASSQLGAGEKLFF. The CDR3 bases are TGCGCCAGCAGCCAATTGGGGGCAGGGGAAAAACTGTTTTTT.

CDR3 bases: TGCGCCAGCAGCTTACCGGCGGGTTCGGACACTGAAGCTTTCTTT. As protein: CASSLPAGSDTEAFF. The chain employs TRBV5-1 and TRBJ1-1; D gene uncertain. This CDR3 contains 15 residues. V lost 2 bases to trimming and J lost 3 bases, with 14 bases between them. CDR1 and CDR2 from the germline V gene are SGHRS and YFSETQ. The whole variable domain, remainder taken from reference TRBV5-1 and TRBJ1-1, is KAGVTQTPRYLIKTRGQQVTLSCSPISGHRSVSWYQQTPGQGLQFLFEYFSETQRNKGNFPGRFSGRQFSNSRSEMNVSTLELGDSALYLCASSLPAGSDTEAFFGQGTRLTVV.

The CDR3 DNA is TGTGCCAGCAGTGAATCCCATGGACTTTATGGCTACACCTTC. Translating gives CASSESHGLYGYTF. The chain combines TRBV2 with TRBJ1-2; D remains unclear. This CDR3 contains 14 residues. Germline CDR1 is SNHLY and CDR2 is FYNNEI. V was pared by 2 bases and J by 5 bases, with 12 bases between.

Only one count was recorded for this clone. The rearrangement joins TRBV4-1 to TRBJ2-3, with 8 bases that match TRBD1. CDR1 and CDR2 (germline): MGHRA, YSYEKL. V dropped 4 bases and J dropped 2; count of bases not matched to a gene: 2. The CDR3 is 14 residues long. DNA for the CDR3: TGCGCCAGCAGCCCGACAGGGGCCACAGATACGCAGTATTTT. Translated: CASSPTGATDTQYF.

Turning to this clone: A read error may produce the germline difference seen at one junction end. The rearrangement links TRBV11-2 to TRBJ1-2, with 7 bases identical to TRBD1. The CDR3 contains 17 residues. Germline V lookup: CDR1 SGHAT, CDR2 FQNNGV. The CDR3, as DNA: TGTGCCAGCAGCTTTAGACCCGGGACAGTGCTCAACTATGTCTACACCTTC. It codes for CASSFRPGTVLNYVYTF. Filled out from reference TRBV11-2 and TRBJ1-2, the complete variable domain reads EAGVAQSPRYKIIEKRQSVAFWCNPISGHATLYWYQQILGQGPKLLIQFQNNGVVDDSQLPKDRFSAERLKGVDSTLKIQPAKLEDSAVYLCASSFRPGTVLNYVYTFGSGTRLTVV.

This chain connects TRBV6-1 to TRBJ2-5, with D perhaps matching TRBD1 (5 bases). Germline CDR1 and CDR2: MNHNS and SASEGT. Trimming left V 2 bases short and J 7 bases short, with 14 bases between. This CDR3 spans 14 amino acids. As DNA, the CDR3 is TGTGCCAGCAGTGAAATAAGGGGTTCCGGGACCCAGTACTTC. The encoded protein is CASSEIRGSGTQYF.

V usage is TRBV5-4 and J usage is TRBJ2-7, with D possibly matching TRBD2 (6 bases). The CDR3 runs to 14 residues. Germline V gene lookup returns CDR1 SGHNT and CDR2 YYREEE (reference sequence). The V end was cut by 4 bases, the J end by 3 bases, with 14 bases between. The CDR3 loop is CASSLQGGSYEQYF. CDR3 nucleotides: TGTGCCAGCAGCCTCCAGGGAGGAAGCTACGAGCAGTACTTC.

The rearrangement links TRBV2 to TRBJ2-6, with D uncertain. Germline assignment: CDR1 SNHLY and CDR2 FYNNEI. V dropped 5 bases and J dropped 0 bases, with 14 bases sitting between them. This CDR3 is 17 amino acids long. As DNA, the CDR3 is TGTGCCAGCAGTCCCCATCGGAGATTCTCTGGGGCCAACGTCCTGACTTTC. This gives the protein CASSPHRRFSGANVLTF.

The rearrangement uses TRBV5-1 and TRBJ2-5; TRBD1 matches 8 bases. The CDR3 sequence is 15 residues long. The germline V gene has CDR1 SGHRS and CDR2 YFSETQ. V shed 3 bases and J 1 base; nucleotides not matched to a gene: 5. The CDR3 protein is CASSSGTGFQETQYF. CDR3 DNA: TGCGCCAGCAGCTCCGGGACAGGCTTCCAAGAGACCCAGTACTTC.

V usage is TRBV6-5 and J usage is TRBJ2-2, with no clear D. This CDR3 has 13 residues. V dropped 1 base and J dropped 5 bases, with 5 bases sitting between them. CDR1 MNHEY and CDR2 SVGAGI come from the germline V gene. The CDR3 protein is CASSYYGTGELFF. The CDR3 nucleotides read TGTGCCAGCAGTTACTACGGGACCGGGGAGCTGTTTTTT.

The chain links TRBV10-2 to TRBJ2-5; tentative D call: TRBD2 (7 bases). V lost 5 bases, J lost 1 base, and 14 bases lay in between. The germline CDR1 and CDR2 sequences are WSHSY and SAAADI. The CDR3 is 15 amino acids. Here the CDR3 DNA reads TGCGCCAGCAGTCTGGTAGGGGGGGCCCAAGAGACCCAGTACTTC. This translates into CASSLVGGAQETQYF.

The rearrangement uses TRBV19 and TRBJ1-5; perhaps TRBD1 as D (5 bases). Trimming left V 0 bases short and J 7 bases short, with 13 bases between. The CDR3 covers 15 residues. The V gene's germline CDR1 is LNHDA and CDR2 SQIVND (reference sequence). This CDR3 reads CASSIEGRGYQPQHF. The CDR3 DNA sequence: TGTGCCAGTAGTATAGAGGGGAGGGGTTACCAGCCCCAGCATTTT.